Below, 23 T cell receptor beta chains from the same sample are listed, as sequenced in a study of T cells in Graves' hyperthyroidism and ophthalmopathy. Amplified regions were TCR beta CDR3 sequences from RNA transcripts. The primer set for the first-round RT-PCR of the TCR CDR3 was HTBI. MiXCR, run by TCRdb on the multiplex PCR reads, gives a single entry per CDR3 protein. The sample contains 750,000 to 950,000 distinct CDR3 sequences, around 38% of which appear only once. Specimen: blood. The receptors originated from a man aged 18 to 30 with Graves' hyperthyroidism.

This chain links TRBV5-1 with TRBJ2-7, with D maybe TRBD2 (6 bases). Trimming removed 4 bases from V and 2 bases from J, with 16 bases in between. The CDR3 is 15 residues long. CDR1 is SGHRS, CDR2 YFSETQ, per germline. The CDR3 is CASSPGGVPAYEQYF. The CDR3 DNA reads as TGCGCCAGCAGCCCTGGCGGGGTCCCTGCCTACGAGCAGTACTTC.

The rearrangement uses TRBV10-3 and TRBJ1-2, with D possibly being TRBD1 (5 bases). The germline V gene encodes CDR1 ENHRY and CDR2 SYGVKD. V lost 3 bases and J lost 4, with 18 bases in between. This CDR3 comprises 16 residues. The CDR3, as DNA: TGTGCCATCAGTGACAGGGAACGCGAGGAAACCTATGGCTACACCTTC. Its protein is CAISDREREETYGYTF.

This clonotype showed up just a few times. V is TRBV5-1 and J is TRBJ2-7; TRBD1 agrees at 10 bases. The length of the CDR3 is 14 residues. Germline V gene data show CDR1 as SGHRS and CDR2 as YFSETQ. With V trimmed by 6 bases and J by 5 bases, 8 bases remained unmatched. The chain's CDR3 is CASTPGTGDNEQYF. The CDR3 nucleotides read TGCGCCAGCACCCCGGGGACAGGGGATAACGAGCAGTACTTC.

Many counts were recorded for this clonotype. V usage is TRBV7-9 and J usage is TRBJ2-7; 9 positions match TRBD1. This CDR3 has 14 amino acids. Trimming removed 5 bases from V and 4 bases from J; junction bases left unmatched: 6. The germline V gene has CDR1 SEHNR and CDR2 FQNEAQ (reference sequence). This chain's CDR3 is CASSRPGTGYEQYF. CDR3 nucleotides: TGTGCCAGCAGCCGACCCGGGACAGGGTACGAGCAGTACTTC.

This clonotype was found a few times. CDR3 protein: CASRRGTEEEKLFF. DNA for the CDR3: TGCGCCAGCAGGAGGGGGACAGAAGAGGAAAAACTGTTTTTT. V is TRBV5-1 and J is TRBJ1-4; 7 bases align to TRBD1. Trimming took 5 bases from V and 8 from J; bases not matched to a gene: 9. Germline values: CDR1 SGHRS, CDR2 YFSETQ. CDR3 length: 14 residues. Combining the CDR3 with reference TRBV5-1 and TRBJ1-4 gives the whole variable domain KAGVTQTPRYLIKTRGQQVTLSCSPISGHRSVSWYQQTPGQGLQFLFEYFSETQRNKGNFPGRFSGRQFSNSRSEMNVSTLELGDSALYLCASRRGTEEEKLFFGSGTQLSVL.

The chain couples TRBV29-1 to TRBJ1-2, with a weak D call TRBD1 (5 bases). The CDR3 sequence is 11 residues long. Germline V gene data show CDR1 as SQVTM and CDR2 as ANQGSEA. V gave up 4 bases and J gave up 10 bases, with 13 bases separating them. As DNA, the CDR3 is TGCAGCGTTGGTGAGGGGTACGACTACACCTTC. It yields the protein CSVGEGYDYTF.

This clonotype was seen ten or more times. This rearrangement joins TRBV25-1 to TRBJ1-6, with D hard to call. The ends were cut back, 3 bases at V and 13 bases at J, with 16 bases in the middle. This CDR3 is built from 14 residues. CDR1 is MGHDK, CDR2 SYGVNS, per germline. The CDR3 region is CASSESRESSPLHF. CDR3 in DNA: TGTGCCAGCAGTGAGTCGAGAGAGAGCTCTCCCCTCCACTTT.

This sequence joins TRBV9 and TRBJ1-4; 9 bases agree with TRBD1. CDR3 length equals 16 residues. CDR1 is SGDLS and CDR2 is YYNGEE in the germline V gene. Germline trimming cut 3 bases from V and 5 bases from J; bases unmatched to any gene: 8. In nucleotides, the CDR3 is TGTGCCAGCAGCGCGGGGGACAGGGATTCGAATGAAAAACTGTTTTTT. Protein sequence: CASSAGDRDSNEKLFF.

This clonotype was observed many times. This chain connects TRBV7-8 to TRBJ2-7, with D possibly matching TRBD1 (5 bases). Trimming removed 3 bases at V and 6 bases at J, with 15 bases between. Germline CDR1 and CDR2: SGHVS and FQNEAQ. CDR3 length equals 14 residues. CDR3 in DNA: TGTGCCAGCAGCTTTAATCGAGGACATGGCGAGCAGTACTTC. Translation: CASSFNRGHGEQYF.

This clonotype was seen many times. This chain connects TRBV20-1 to TRBJ1-2; no clear D. CDR1 DFQATT and CDR2 SNEGSKA come from the germline V gene (reference sequence). The CDR3 runs 8 residues. V was pared by 6 bases and J by 8 bases, with 4 bases between. The CDR3 here is CSAPGYTF. For the CDR3, the DNA is TGCAGTGCGCCGGGCTACACCTTC.

As concerns this clonotype: A junction end diverges from the germline sequence, so it may reflect a read error. The chain has TRBV25-1 and TRBJ2-5, with a weak D call TRBD2 (5 bases). The germline gives CDR1 MGHDK, CDR2 SYGVNS. This CDR3 region has 13 residues. CDR3: CASRDGEQETQYF. The CDR3 DNA reads TGTGCCAGCCGTGATGGGGAGCAAGAGACCCAGTACTTC.

The chain uses TRBV28 and TRBJ2-7; D is perhaps TRBD2 (6 bases). Germline CDR1 reads MDHEN; CDR2 reads SYDVKM. This CDR3 region has 13 residues. Trimming took off 3 bases at V and 3 bases at J, with 9 bases between the two ends. The CDR3 DNA reads as TGTGCCAGCAGTTTCTCGGAGGGCTACGAGCAGTACTTC. Translating it yields CASSFSEGYEQYF.

The V call is TRBV4-3, the J call TRBJ2-7; TRBD1 aligns across 9 bases. CDR3 length: 16 amino acids. The junction had 14 bases not matched to a gene; V was cut back by 6 bases and J by 5 bases. Germline assignment: CDR1 LGHNA and CDR2 YSLEER. CDR3 coding DNA: TGCGCCAGCAGACAAACGTTCCGGGACAGGGTCAACGAGCAGTACTTC. This translates into CASRQTFRDRVNEQYF.

This chain uses TRBV20-1 with TRBJ2-7; possibly TRBD1 for D (5 bases). Germline V gene sequence: CDR1 DFQATT, CDR2 SNEGSKA (reference sequence). The CDR3 contains 11 residues. The V gene lost 5 bases and the J gene lost 3 bases, with 8 bases spanning the gap. The CDR3 DNA sequence: TGCAGTGCTGACAGAAACTACGAGCAGTACTTC. Translating it yields CSADRNYEQYF.

This chain joins TRBV15 and TRBJ2-2, with D hard to call. Trimming took 0 bases from V and 7 from J, leaving 15 bases between them. Germline V gene data show CDR1 as LNHNV and CDR2 as YYDKDF (reference sequence). The CDR3 loop spans 16 amino acids. The DNA of the CDR3 is TGTGCCACCAGCAGAGATTGGGCAGTAACGGGCGGGGAGCTGTTTTTT. Translating gives CATSRDWAVTGGELFF.

The CDR3 DNA follows: TGTGCCACCAGCAGTACCGGGAGGGGCAATCAGCCCCAGCATTTT. Its protein product is CATSSTGRGNQPQHF. This chain links TRBV15 with TRBJ1-5; D unresolved. The germline V and J ends were trimmed by 3 bases and 2 bases, with 11 bases remaining between them. The CDR3 has 15 amino acids. The germline gives CDR1 LNHNV, CDR2 YYDKDF (reference sequence).

This clonotype was seen at least ten times. The rearrangement uses TRBV2 and TRBJ2-7, with D hard to call. Deletions cut 3 bases from V and 2 bases from J, with 8 bases between. The CDR3 runs 13 residues. CDR1 and CDR2 from the germline V gene are SNHLY and FYNNEI. The CDR3 DNA sequence: TGTGCCAGCAGTGATAACAGAGCCTACGAGCAGTACTTC. Amino acid sequence: CASSDNRAYEQYF.

The chain joins TRBV29-1 to TRBJ2-5, with TRBD2 matching 8 bases. This CDR3 contains 12 residues. J was trimmed by 3 bases and V by 7 bases; bases with no gene match: 4. In germline, CDR1 is SQVTM, CDR2 ANQGSEA. In nucleotides, the CDR3 is TGCAGCGGACGGGGGGGGGAAGAGACCCAGTACTTC. The encoded protein is CSGRGGEETQYF. Full variable domain (outside the CDR3, taken from reference TRBV29-1 and TRBJ2-5): SAVISQKPSRDICQRGTSLTIQCQVDSQVTMMFWYRQQPGQSLTLIATANQGSEATYESGFVIDKFPISRPNLTFSTLTVSNMSPEDSSIYLCSGRGGEETQYFGPGTRLLVL.

This clonotype has only a few counts. The chain couples TRBV9 to TRBJ1-4; unclear D gene. The CDR3 is made up of 14 amino acids. V was trimmed by 3 bases and J by 3 bases, leaving 9 bases between them. CDR1 SGDLS and CDR2 YYNGEE come from the germline V gene. The CDR3 is CASSGPGSNEKLFF. The DNA of the CDR3 is TGTGCCAGCAGCGGGCCGGGCTCTAATGAAAAACTGTTTTTT.

The sample holds many counts of this clonotype. The rearrangement uses TRBV15 and TRBJ2-5; 8 bases match TRBD1. The CDR3 runs 14 residues. CDR1 and CDR2 (germline): LNHNV, YYDKDF (reference sequence). Germline trimming cut 3 bases from V and 3 bases from J; bases unmatched to any gene: 3. This CDR3 is CATSSPGQEETQYF. The CDR3 DNA follows: TGTGCCACCAGCAGCCCGGGACAGGAAGAGACCCAGTACTTC. The entire variable domain, with the rest obtained from reference TRBV15 and TRBJ2-5, is as follows: DAMVIQNPRYQVTQFGKPVTLSCSQTLNHNVMYWYQQKSSQAPKLLFHYYDKDFNNEADTPDNFQSRRPNTSFCFLDIRSPGLGDTAMYLCATSSPGQEETQYFGPGTRLLVL.

This clonotype was detected a few times. The chain employs TRBV5-6 and TRBJ2-5; perhaps TRBD2 as D (5 bases). V lost 0 bases and J 4 bases, leaving 7 bases between the germline ends. The germline V gene has CDR1 SGHDT and CDR2 YYEEEE. CDR3 length: 13 amino acids. The CDR3 spells CASSLVEVETQYF. The DNA for the CDR3 is TGTGCCAGCAGCTTGGTGGAGGTAGAGACCCAGTACTTC.

This clonotype was counted ten times or more. This chain uses TRBV2 with TRBJ1-2; D may be TRBD1 (6 bases). V dropped 6 bases and J dropped 6 bases, with 14 bases sitting between them. Germline V gene sequence: CDR1 SNHLY, CDR2 FYNNEI. The CDR3 is 13 residues long. Here the CDR3 reads CASSGTGRNGYTF. As DNA, the CDR3 is TGTGCCAGCAGCGGAACAGGGCGCAATGGCTACACCTTC.

The V and J genes are TRBV7-9 and TRBJ1-1; 8 positions match TRBD1. From germline, CDR1 is SEHNR and CDR2 FQNEAQ (reference sequence). After removal of 8 bases from V and 3 bases from J, the junction contained 11 bases not matched to a gene. This CDR3 comprises 15 residues. CDR3 loop: CASPCGQGPDTEAFF. DNA for the CDR3: TGTGCCAGCCCCTGCGGACAGGGTCCGGACACTGAAGCTTTCTTT.